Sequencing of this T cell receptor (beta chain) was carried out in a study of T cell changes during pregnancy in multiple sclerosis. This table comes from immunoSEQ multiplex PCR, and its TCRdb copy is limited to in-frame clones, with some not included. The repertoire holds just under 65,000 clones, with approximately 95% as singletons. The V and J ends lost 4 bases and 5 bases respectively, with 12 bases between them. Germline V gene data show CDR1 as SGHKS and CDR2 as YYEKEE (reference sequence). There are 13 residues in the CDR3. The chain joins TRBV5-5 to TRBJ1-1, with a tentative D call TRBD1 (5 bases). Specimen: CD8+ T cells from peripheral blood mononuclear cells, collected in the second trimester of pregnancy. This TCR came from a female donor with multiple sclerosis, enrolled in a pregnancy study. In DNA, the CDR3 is TGTGCCAGCAGCCAGACAGTAGGAACTGAAGCTTTCTTT. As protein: CASSQTVGTEAFF.